This TCR beta chain is from a study of T cell changes during pregnancy in multiple sclerosis. Some clones are missing from TCRdb's copy, which holds only in-frame ones; the method was immunoSEQ multiplex PCR. The top ten hold about 2.3% of the sample, which has approximately 100,000 clones, 90% to 95% seen once. Per the germline V gene, CDR1 is SGHAT and CDR2 is FQNNGV. The CDR3 covers 14 residues. V dropped 2 bases and J dropped 8; count of bases not matched to a gene: 6. Sequenced material: peripheral blood, taken after pregnancy. The clonotype originates from a female donor in good health, enrolled as a control in a pregnancy study. J is TRBJ1-2 and V is TRBV11-2; 9 nucleotides align to TRBD1. CDR3 protein: CASSLMGTGLGYTF. The CDR3, as DNA: TGTGCCAGCAGCTTAATGGGGACAGGGTTGGGCTACACCTTC. The whole variable domain, remainder taken from reference TRBV11-2 and TRBJ1-2, is EAGVAQSPRYKIIEKRQSVAFWCNPISGHATLYWYQQILGQGPKLLIQFQNNGVVDDSQLPKDRFSAERLKGVDSTLKIQPAKLEDSAVYLCASSLMGTGLGYTFGSGTRLTVV.